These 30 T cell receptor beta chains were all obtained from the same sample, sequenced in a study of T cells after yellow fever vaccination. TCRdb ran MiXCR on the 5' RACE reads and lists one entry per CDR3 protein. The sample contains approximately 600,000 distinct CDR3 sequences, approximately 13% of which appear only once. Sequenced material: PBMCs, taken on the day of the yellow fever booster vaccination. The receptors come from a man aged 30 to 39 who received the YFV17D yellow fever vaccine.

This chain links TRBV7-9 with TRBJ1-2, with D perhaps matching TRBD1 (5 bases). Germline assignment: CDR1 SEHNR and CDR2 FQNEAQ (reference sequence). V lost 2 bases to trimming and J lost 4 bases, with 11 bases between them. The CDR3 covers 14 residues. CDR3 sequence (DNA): TGTGCCAGCAGCTTAAGGGACGGCGTCTATGGCTACACCTTC. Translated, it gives CASSLRDGVYGYTF.

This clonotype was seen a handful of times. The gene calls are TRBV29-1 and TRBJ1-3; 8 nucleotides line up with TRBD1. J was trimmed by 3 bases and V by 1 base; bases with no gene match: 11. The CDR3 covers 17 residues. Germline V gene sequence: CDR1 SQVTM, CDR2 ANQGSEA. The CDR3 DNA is TGCAGCGTTGAAGCTGTCCTCGGGACAGGCAATGGAAACACCATATATTTT. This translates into CSVEAVLGTGNGNTIYF.

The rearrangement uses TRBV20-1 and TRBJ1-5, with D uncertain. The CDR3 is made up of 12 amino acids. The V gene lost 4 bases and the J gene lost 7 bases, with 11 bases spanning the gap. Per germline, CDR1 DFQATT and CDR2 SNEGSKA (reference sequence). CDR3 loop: CSATPGGQPQHF. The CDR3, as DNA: TGCAGTGCTACCCCCGGTGGACAGCCCCAGCATTTT.

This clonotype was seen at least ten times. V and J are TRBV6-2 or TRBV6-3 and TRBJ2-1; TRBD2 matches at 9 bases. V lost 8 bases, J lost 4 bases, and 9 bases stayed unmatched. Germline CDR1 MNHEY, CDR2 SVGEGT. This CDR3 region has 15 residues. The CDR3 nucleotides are TGTGCCAGCGTCATCACTAGCGGGCATTACAATGAGCAGTTCTTC. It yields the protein CASVITSGHYNEQFF.

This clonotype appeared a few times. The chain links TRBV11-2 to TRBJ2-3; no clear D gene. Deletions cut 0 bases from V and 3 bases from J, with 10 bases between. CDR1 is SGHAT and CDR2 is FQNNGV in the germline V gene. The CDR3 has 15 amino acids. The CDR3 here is CASSLDWARTDTQYF. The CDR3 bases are TGTGCCAGCAGCTTAGATTGGGCAAGGACAGATACGCAGTATTTT. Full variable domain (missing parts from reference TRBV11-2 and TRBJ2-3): EAGVAQSPRYKIIEKRQSVAFWCNPISGHATLYWYQQILGQGPKLLIQFQNNGVVDDSQLPKDRFSAERLKGVDSTLKIQPAKLEDSAVYLCASSLDWARTDTQYFGPGTRLTVL.

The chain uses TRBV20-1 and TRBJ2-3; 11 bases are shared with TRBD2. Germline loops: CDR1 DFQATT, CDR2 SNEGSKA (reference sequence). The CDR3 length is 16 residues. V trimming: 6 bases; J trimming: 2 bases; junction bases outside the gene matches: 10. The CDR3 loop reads CSASWLAGGSTDTQYF. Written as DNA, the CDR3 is TGCAGTGCCTCATGGCTAGCGGGAGGTTCCACAGATACGCAGTATTTT.

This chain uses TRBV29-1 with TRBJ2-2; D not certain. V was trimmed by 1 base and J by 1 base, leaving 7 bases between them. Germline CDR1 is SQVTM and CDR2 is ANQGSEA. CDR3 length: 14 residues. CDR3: CSVEVGMNTGELFF. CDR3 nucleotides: TGCAGCGTTGAAGTGGGGATGAACACCGGGGAGCTGTTTTTT.

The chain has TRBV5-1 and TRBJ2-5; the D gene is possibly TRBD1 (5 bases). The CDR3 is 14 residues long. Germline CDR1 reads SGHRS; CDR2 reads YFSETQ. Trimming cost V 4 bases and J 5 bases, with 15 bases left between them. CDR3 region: CASSPRVLWETQYF. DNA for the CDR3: TGCGCCAGCAGCCCCAGGGTCTTATGGGAGACCCAGTACTTC.

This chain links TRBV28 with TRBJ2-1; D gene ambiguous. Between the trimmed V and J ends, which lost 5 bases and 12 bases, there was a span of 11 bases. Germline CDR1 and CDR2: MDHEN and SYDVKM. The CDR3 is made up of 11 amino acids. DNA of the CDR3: TGTGCCAGCAGTACGGGCCCGTTGCAGTTCTTC. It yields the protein CASSTGPLQFF.

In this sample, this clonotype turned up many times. The CDR3 DNA reads as TGCAGTGCTGGGGGACTAGCGGACACAGATACGCAGTATTTT. Translated: CSAGGLADTDTQYF. The chain combines TRBV20-1 with TRBJ2-3; 11 bases are a match to TRBD2. The CDR3 contains 14 residues. V lost 5 bases, J lost 2 bases, and 3 bases stayed unmatched. The germline V gene encodes CDR1 DFQATT and CDR2 SNEGSKA (reference sequence).

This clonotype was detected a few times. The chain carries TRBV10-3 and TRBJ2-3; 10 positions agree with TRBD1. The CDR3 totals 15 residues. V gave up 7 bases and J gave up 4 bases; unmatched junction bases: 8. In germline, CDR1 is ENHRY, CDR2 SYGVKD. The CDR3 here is CAIKLGTGVADTQYF. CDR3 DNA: TGTGCCATCAAACTGGGGACAGGGGTTGCAGATACGCAGTATTTT.

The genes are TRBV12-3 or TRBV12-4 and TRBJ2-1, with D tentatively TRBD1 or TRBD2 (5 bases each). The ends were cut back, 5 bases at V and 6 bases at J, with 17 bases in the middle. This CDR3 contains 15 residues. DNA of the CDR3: TGTGCCAGCAGTCAGCCCGGGGACGGACGCAATGAGCAGTTCTTC. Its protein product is CASSQPGDGRNEQFF.

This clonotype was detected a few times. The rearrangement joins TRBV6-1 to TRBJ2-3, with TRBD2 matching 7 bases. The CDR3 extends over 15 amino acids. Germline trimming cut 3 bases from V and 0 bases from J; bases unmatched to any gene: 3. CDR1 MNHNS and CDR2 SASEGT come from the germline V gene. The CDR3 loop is CASSDVSGSTDTQYF. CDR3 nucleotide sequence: TGTGCCAGCAGTGACGTTAGCGGGAGCACAGATACGCAGTATTTT.

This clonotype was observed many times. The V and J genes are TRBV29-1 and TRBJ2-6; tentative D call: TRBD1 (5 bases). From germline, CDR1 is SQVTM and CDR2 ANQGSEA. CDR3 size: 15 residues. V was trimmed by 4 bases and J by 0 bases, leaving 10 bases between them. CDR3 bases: TGCAGCGTTGGGAAGGGGTCCTCTGGGGCCAACGTCCTGACTTTC. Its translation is CSVGKGSSGANVLTF. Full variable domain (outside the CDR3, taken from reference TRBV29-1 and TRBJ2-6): SAVISQKPSRDICQRGTSLTIQCQVDSQVTMMFWYRQQPGQSLTLIATANQGSEATYESGFVIDKFPISRPNLTFSTLTVSNMSPEDSSIYLCSVGKGSSGANVLTFGAGSRLTVL.

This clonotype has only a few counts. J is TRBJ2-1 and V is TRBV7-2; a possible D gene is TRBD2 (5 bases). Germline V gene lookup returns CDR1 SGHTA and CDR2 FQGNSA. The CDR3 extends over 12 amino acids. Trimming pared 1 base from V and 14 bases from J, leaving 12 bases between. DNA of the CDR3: TGTGCCAGCAGCTTAGACAGCGGCCCAAAGTTCTTC. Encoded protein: CASSLDSGPKFF.

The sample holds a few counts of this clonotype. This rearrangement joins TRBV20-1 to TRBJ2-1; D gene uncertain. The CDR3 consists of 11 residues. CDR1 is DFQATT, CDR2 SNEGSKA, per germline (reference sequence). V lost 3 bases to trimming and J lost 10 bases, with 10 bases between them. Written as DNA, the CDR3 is TGCAGTGCTAGTTTAGGCATGGAGCAGTTCTTC. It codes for CSASLGMEQFF.

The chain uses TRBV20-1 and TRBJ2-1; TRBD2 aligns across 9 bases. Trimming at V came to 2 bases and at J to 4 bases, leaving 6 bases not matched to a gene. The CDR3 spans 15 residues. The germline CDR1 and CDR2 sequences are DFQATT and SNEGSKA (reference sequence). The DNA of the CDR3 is TGCAGTGCTAGAAGCTTAGCGGGAGCATACAATGAGCAGTTCTTC. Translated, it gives CSARSLAGAYNEQFF.

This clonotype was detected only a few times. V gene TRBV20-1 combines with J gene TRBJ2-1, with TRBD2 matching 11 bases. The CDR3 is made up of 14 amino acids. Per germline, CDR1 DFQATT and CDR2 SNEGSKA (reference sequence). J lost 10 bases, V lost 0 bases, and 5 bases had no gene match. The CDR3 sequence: CSARDLLAGVEQFF. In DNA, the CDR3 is TGCAGTGCTAGAGATTTACTAGCGGGAGTAGAGCAGTTCTTC.

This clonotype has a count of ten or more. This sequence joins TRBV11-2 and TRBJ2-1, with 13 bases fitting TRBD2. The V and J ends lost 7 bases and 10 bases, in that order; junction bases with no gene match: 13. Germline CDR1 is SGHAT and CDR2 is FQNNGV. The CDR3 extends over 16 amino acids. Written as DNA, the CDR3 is TGTGCCAGCAACCCCCAAAGACTAGCGGGAGGTAACGAGCAGTTCTTC. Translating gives CASNPQRLAGGNEQFF.

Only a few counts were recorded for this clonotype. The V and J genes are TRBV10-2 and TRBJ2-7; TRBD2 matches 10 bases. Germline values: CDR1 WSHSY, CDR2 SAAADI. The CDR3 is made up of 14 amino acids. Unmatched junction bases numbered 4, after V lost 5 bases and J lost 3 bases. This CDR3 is CASSPSGSFYEQYF. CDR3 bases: TGCGCCAGCAGTCCTAGCGGGAGCTTCTACGAGCAGTACTTC.

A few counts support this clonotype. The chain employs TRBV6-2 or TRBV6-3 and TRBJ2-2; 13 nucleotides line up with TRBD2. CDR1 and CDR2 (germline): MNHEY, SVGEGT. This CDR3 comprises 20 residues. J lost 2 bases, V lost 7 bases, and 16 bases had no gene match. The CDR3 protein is CASTFTRLAGGPPNTGELFF. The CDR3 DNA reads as TGTGCCAGCACTTTCACCAGACTAGCGGGAGGACCACCCAACACCGGGGAGCTGTTTTTT.

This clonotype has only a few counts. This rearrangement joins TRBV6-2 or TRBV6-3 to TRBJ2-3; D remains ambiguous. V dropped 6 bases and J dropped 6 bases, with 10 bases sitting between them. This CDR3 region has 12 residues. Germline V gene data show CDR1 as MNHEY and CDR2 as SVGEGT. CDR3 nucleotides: TGTGCCAGCAGCGCCATGAGTGATACGCAGTATTTT. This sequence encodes CASSAMSDTQYF.

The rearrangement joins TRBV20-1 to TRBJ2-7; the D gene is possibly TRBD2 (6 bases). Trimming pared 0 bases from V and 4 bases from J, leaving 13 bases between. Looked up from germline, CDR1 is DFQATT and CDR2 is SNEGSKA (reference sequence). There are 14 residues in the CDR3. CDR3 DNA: TGCAGTGCTAGAGACGTAGCGGATCCATACGAGCAGTACTTC. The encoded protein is CSARDVADPYEQYF.

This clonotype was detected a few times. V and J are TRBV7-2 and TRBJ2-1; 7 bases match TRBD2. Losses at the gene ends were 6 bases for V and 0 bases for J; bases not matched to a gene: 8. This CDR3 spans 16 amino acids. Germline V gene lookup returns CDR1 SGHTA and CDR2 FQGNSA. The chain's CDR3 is CASSLADWSSYNEQFF. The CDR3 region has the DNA TGTGCCAGCAGTCTAGCGGATTGGAGCTCCTACAATGAGCAGTTCTTC.

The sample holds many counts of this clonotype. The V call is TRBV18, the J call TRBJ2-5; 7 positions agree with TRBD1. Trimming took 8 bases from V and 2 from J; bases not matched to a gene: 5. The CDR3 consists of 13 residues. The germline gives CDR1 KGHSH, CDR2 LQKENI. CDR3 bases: TGTGCCAGCAGCCCAGGGGGTCAAGAGACCCAGTACTTC. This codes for CASSPGGQETQYF.

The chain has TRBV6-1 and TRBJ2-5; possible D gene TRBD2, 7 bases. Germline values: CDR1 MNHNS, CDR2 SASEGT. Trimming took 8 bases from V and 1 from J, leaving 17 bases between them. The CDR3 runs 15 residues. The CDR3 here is CASSREGGVQETQYF. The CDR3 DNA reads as TGTGCCAGCTCTAGGGAGGGGGGTGTCCAAGAGACCCAGTACTTC.

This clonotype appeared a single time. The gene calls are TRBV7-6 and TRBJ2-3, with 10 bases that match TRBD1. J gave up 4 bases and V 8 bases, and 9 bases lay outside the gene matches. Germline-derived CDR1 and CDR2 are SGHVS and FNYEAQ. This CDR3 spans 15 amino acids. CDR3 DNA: TGTGCCAGCGCAGGGGGACAGGGGAGGTCAGATACGCAGTATTTT. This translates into CASAGGQGRSDTQYF.

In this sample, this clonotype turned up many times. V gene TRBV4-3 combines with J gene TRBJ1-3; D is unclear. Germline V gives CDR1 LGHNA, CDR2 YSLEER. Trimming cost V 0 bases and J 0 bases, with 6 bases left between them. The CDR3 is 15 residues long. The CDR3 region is CASSQEPGSGNTIYF. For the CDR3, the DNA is TGCGCCAGCAGCCAAGAACCCGGCTCTGGAAACACCATATATTTT.

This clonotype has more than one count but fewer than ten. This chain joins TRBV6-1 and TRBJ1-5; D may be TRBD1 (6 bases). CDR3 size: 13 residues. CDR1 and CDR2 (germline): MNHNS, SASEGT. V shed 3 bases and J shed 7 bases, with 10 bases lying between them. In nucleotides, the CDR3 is TGTGCCAGCAGTGAGGACAGAGGGCAGCCCCAGCATTTT. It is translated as CASSEDRGQPQHF.

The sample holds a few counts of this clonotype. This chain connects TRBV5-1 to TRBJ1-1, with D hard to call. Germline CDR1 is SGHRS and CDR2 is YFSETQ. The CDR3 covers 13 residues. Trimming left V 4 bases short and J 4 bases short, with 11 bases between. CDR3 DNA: TGCGCCAGCAGCGAGGTACAGCTCACTGAAGCTTTCTTT. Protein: CASSEVQLTEAFF. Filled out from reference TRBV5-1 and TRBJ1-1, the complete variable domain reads KAGVTQTPRYLIKTRGQQVTLSCSPISGHRSVSWYQQTPGQGLQFLFEYFSETQRNKGNFPGRFSGRQFSNSRSEMNVSTLELGDSALYLCASSEVQLTEAFFGQGTRLTVV.